The 19 T cell receptor beta chains reported below all come from one sample, sequenced in a study of radiation and T cells in renal cell carcinoma. The treatment here: treatment-naive control, cytoreductive nephrectomy. The repertoire was sequenced with immunoSEQ multiplex PCR; TCRdb's copy has only in-frame clones and lacks some. The table has 20,000 or so clones, roughly half seen once. The source material was tumor tissue, sampled from a patient whose treatment was nephrectomy without radiotherapy. The receptor source for this set is a human donor with renal cell carcinoma.

The rearrangement links TRBV5-4 to TRBJ1-1; D remains unclear. CDR1 SGHNT and CDR2 YYREEE come from the germline V gene (reference sequence). The CDR3 runs 12 residues. The germline V and J ends were trimmed by 0 bases and 3 bases, with 3 bases remaining between them. The CDR3 bases are TGTGCCAGCAGCTTGGAGGACACTGAAGCTTTCTTT. It is translated as CASSLEDTEAFF.

The chain employs TRBV7-3 and TRBJ1-2; D perhaps matches TRBD1 (5 bases). Germline V CDR1 and CDR2: SGHTA, FQGTGA. This CDR3 contains 13 residues. V lost 1 base, J lost 6 bases, and 9 bases lay in between. DNA of the CDR3: TGTGCCAGCAGCTTAAGGTCGGGACATGGCTACACCTTC. Protein: CASSLRSGHGYTF.

The genes are TRBV5-1 and TRBJ2-5; unclear D gene. The CDR3 has 13 residues. Germline V lookup: CDR1 SGHRS, CDR2 YFSETQ. The ends were cut back, 4 bases at V and 5 bases at J, with 12 bases in the middle. The CDR3 here is CASSAESLETQYF. CDR3 coding DNA: TGCGCCAGCAGCGCCGAATCCTTGGAGACCCAGTACTTC.

The chain couples TRBV5-1 to TRBJ1-5; D might be TRBD1 (5 bases). V lost 1 base and J 3 bases, leaving 8 bases between the germline ends. The CDR3 runs to 14 residues. Germline V gene lookup returns CDR1 SGHRS and CDR2 YFSETQ. In nucleotides, the CDR3 is TGCGCCAGCAGCTTGTCAGGGAACAATCAGCCCCAGCATTTT. Residues: CASSLSGNNQPQHF.

Only one count was recorded for this clone. The J gene is TRBJ1-2, the V gene TRBV19, with D perhaps TRBD1 (6 bases). The CDR3 has 15 amino acids. Germline V lookup: CDR1 LNHDA, CDR2 SQIVND (reference sequence). Trimming removed 1 base at V and 4 bases at J, with 13 bases between. The CDR3 loop reads CASSIAADRFYGYTF. The CDR3, as DNA: TGTGCCAGTAGTATAGCAGCCGACAGGTTCTATGGCTACACCTTC.

This sequence joins TRBV7-9 and TRBJ2-1; D perhaps matches TRBD2 (7 bases). V was shortened by 1 base and J by 6 bases, with 13 bases between the two germline ends. Germline V CDR1 and CDR2: SEHNR, FQNEAQ (reference sequence). The CDR3 covers 15 residues. CDR3 sequence: CASSLGGGASNEQFF. The CDR3 nucleotides read TGTGCCAGCAGCTTAGGAGGGGGGGCAAGCAATGAGCAGTTCTTC.

In regard to this clone: Being one base from a much bigger clone, this may be a read error. The chain couples TRBV7-2 to TRBJ1-5; 7 bases map to TRBD1. Unmatched junction bases numbered 4, after V lost 5 bases and J lost 0 bases. The CDR3 is 15 amino acids. Germline V gene sequence: CDR1 SGHTA, CDR2 FQGNSA. The CDR3 is CASSPQGISNQPQHF. The CDR3 DNA follows: TGTGCCAGCAGCCCACAGGGGATTAGCAATCAGCCCCAGCATTTT.

CDR3 sequence reads: CASSLAFGGQGNLDTQYF. In DNA, the CDR3 is TGCGCCAGCAGCTTGGCATTCGGGGGACAGGGTAATTTAGATACGCAGTATTTT. V and J are TRBV5-1 and TRBJ2-3; 9 positions match TRBD1. Germline-derived CDR1 and CDR2 are SGHRS and YFSETQ. V dropped 0 bases and J dropped 5; count of bases not matched to a gene: 13. The CDR3 contains 18 residues.

Here the CDR3 DNA reads TGTGCCAGCAGTTTATCAAAACGGGGACTCTATGGCTACACCTTC. This gives the protein CASSLSKRGLYGYTF. This chain uses TRBV27 with TRBJ1-2, with D possibly being TRBD1 (5 bases). Germline V gene data show CDR1 as MNHEY and CDR2 as SMNVEV (reference sequence). Trimming removed 0 bases from V and 4 bases from J, with 12 bases in between. The CDR3 is made up of 15 amino acids.

This clone was seen more than once but under ten times. The J gene is TRBJ1-1, the V gene TRBV4-2; 7 nucleotides line up with TRBD1. V shed 1 base, J shed 5 bases, and the junction held 10 bases outside the gene matches. Germline CDR1 and CDR2: LGHNA and YNFKEQ. The CDR3 totals 16 residues. The CDR3 bases are TGTGCCAGCAGCCAAGGACGCTACAGGGGACGGACTGAAGCTTTCTTT. As protein: CASSQGRYRGRTEAFF.

V usage is TRBV19 and J usage is TRBJ1-4; no reliable D call. Germline V gene lookup returns CDR1 LNHDA and CDR2 SQIVND (reference sequence). The CDR3 totals 11 residues. Trimming removed 6 bases from V and 8 bases from J, with 7 bases in between. For the CDR3, the DNA is TGTGCCAGTAGGGTAGGGGAAAAACTGTTTTTT. Translated, it gives CASRVGEKLFF.

The chain's CDR3 is CASSVPITNKDGYTF. CDR3 in DNA: TGTGCCAGCAGCGTCCCTATAACCAACAAGGATGGCTACACCTTC. This chain connects TRBV7-3 to TRBJ1-2, with D unclear. Between the trimmed V and J ends, which lost 5 bases and 6 bases, there was a span of 19 bases. CDR1 and CDR2 from the germline V gene are SGHTA and FQGTGA. The CDR3 runs to 15 residues.

This chain joins TRBV30 and TRBJ2-3, with D unclear. Trimming stripped 3 bases from V and 3 bases from J, with 13 bases between. The CDR3 is 14 amino acids. Germline V gene sequence: CDR1 GTSNPN, CDR2 SVGIG (reference sequence). The CDR3 here is CAWSPGLGTDTQYF. The CDR3 DNA reads as TGTGCCTGGAGCCCCGGCCTGGGAACAGATACGCAGTATTTT. The full variable domain, its missing parts supplied by reference TRBV30 and TRBJ2-3, is SQTIHQWPATLVQPVGSPLSLECTVEGTSNPNLYWYRQAAGRGLQLLFYSVGIGQISSEVPQNLSASRPQDRQFILSSKKLLLSDSGFYLCAWSPGLGTDTQYFGPGTRLTVL.

This sequence joins TRBV25-1 and TRBJ2-1; D ambiguous. The V gene's germline CDR1 is MGHDK and CDR2 SYGVNS. The CDR3 consists of 15 residues. Trimming left V 5 bases short and J 2 bases short, with 13 bases between. CDR3 in amino acids: CASSQLRTAYNEQFF. CDR3 DNA: TGTGCCAGCAGTCAACTAAGAACAGCCTACAATGAGCAGTTCTTC. The full variable domain, in which reference TRBV25-1 and TRBJ2-1 provide the parts outside the CDR3, is EADIYQTPRYLVIGTGKKITLECSQTMGHDKMYWYQQDPGMELHLIHYSYGVNSTEKGDLSSESTVSRIRTEHFPLTLESARPSHTSQYLCASSQLRTAYNEQFFGPGTRLTVL.

CDR3 DNA sequence: TGTGCCAGCTCGGCGAATAACGTGGATACGCAGTATTTT. Protein: CASSANNVDTQYF. V and J are TRBV6-5 and TRBJ2-3, with D unclear. Germline CDR1 reads MNHEY; CDR2 reads SVGAGI. This CDR3 has 13 residues. Trimming stripped 8 bases from V and 6 bases from J, with 15 bases between.

The chain joins TRBV27 to TRBJ1-5, with D unclear. V was cut by 10 bases and J by 7 bases, with 5 bases left in between. In germline, CDR1 is MNHEY, CDR2 SMNVEV (reference sequence). The CDR3 covers 9 residues. CDR3 coding DNA: TGTGCCAAACCGCAGCCCCAGCATTTT. Protein sequence: CAKPQPQHF.

The rearrangement uses TRBV5-5 and TRBJ1-2; D perhaps matches TRBD1 (6 bases). The ends were cut back, 3 bases at V and 5 bases at J, with 20 bases in the middle. CDR1 SGHKS and CDR2 YYEKEE come from the germline V gene (reference sequence). This CDR3 region has 16 residues. This chain's CDR3 is CASSSSRPGDGYGYTF. CDR3 bases: TGTGCCAGCAGCTCCTCTCGACCAGGGGATGGGTATGGCTACACCTTC.

The chain uses TRBV2 and TRBJ2-2, with unresolved D. The V end was cut by 6 bases, the J end by 7 bases, with 12 bases between. Germline CDR1 is SNHLY and CDR2 is FYNNEI. This CDR3 has 13 residues. CDR3 in amino acids: CASSPVPVGELFF. DNA for the CDR3: TGTGCCAGCAGCCCCGTCCCCGTCGGGGAGCTGTTTTTT.

The sample holds a few counts of this clone. The CDR3 nucleotides read TGTGCCAGCAGCCGGACTAGCGGGGGCTTGTGGGCAGATACGCAGTATTTT. Amino acids: CASSRTSGGLWADTQYF. The V call is TRBV2, the J call TRBJ2-3, with 13 bases aligning to TRBD2. J lost 4 bases, V lost 6 bases, and 10 bases had no gene match. The CDR3 loop spans 17 amino acids. Germline V CDR1 and CDR2: SNHLY, FYNNEI.